Presented here are 12 T cell receptor beta chains from one specimen sequenced in a study of Ad26.COV2.S vaccination and SARS-CoV-2 variants. This table comes from immunoSEQ multiplex PCR, and its TCRdb copy is limited to in-frame clones, with some not included. The table shows a few hundred thousand clones, with 88% occurring only once. The treatment: over 15 received Ad26.COV2.S at low or high dose, single or two shots; several received placebo; per-sample allocation not given. All samples were drawn on day 63, counting from the first vaccine or placebo injection. The source was peripheral blood, collected in a trial of Ad26.COV2.S vaccine versus placebo. The receptors originated from a person aged 18 to 59 who received the Ad26.COV2.S COVID-19 vaccine or a placebo.

The genes are TRBV14 and TRBJ2-2; 7 positions match TRBD2. Germline values: CDR1 SGHDN, CDR2 FVKESK. The V segment lost 3 bases and the J segment 1 base; nucleotides outside the gene matches: 2. The CDR3 runs to 15 residues. The DNA of the CDR3 is TGTGCCAGCAGCCAGGTAGCGGGGAACACCGGGGAGCTGTTTTTT. The encoded protein is CASSQVAGNTGELFF. The full variable domain, in which reference TRBV14 and TRBJ2-2 provide the parts outside the CDR3, is EAGVTQFPSHSVIEKGQTVTLRCDPISGHDNLYWYRRVMGKEIKFLLHFVKESKQDESGMPNNRFLAERTGGTYSTLKVQPAELEDSGVYFCASSQVAGNTGELFFGEGSRLTVL.

The chain employs TRBV19 and TRBJ2-1, with D uncertain. Per germline, CDR1 LNHDA and CDR2 SQIVND (reference sequence). V lost 6 bases and J lost 6, with 6 bases in between. The CDR3 extends over 11 amino acids. The CDR3 sequence: CASSNSNEQFF. CDR3 nucleotides: TGTGCCAGTAGCAACAGCAATGAGCAGTTCTTC.

J is TRBJ2-1 and V is TRBV28; 9 bases fit TRBD1. Germline V gives CDR1 MDHEN, CDR2 SYDVKM. The CDR3 runs 15 residues. With V trimmed by 3 bases and J by 8 bases, 8 bases remained unmatched. As DNA, the CDR3 is TGTGCCAGCAGTTTTGGGGGACAGGGCTCCGATGAGCAGTTCTTC. Protein: CASSFGGQGSDEQFF.

This sequence joins TRBV15 and TRBJ1-5; unclear D gene. The CDR3 is made up of 14 amino acids. Trimming removed 2 bases at V and 4 bases at J, with 9 bases between. Germline V gene lookup returns CDR1 LNHNV and CDR2 YYDKDF (reference sequence). The CDR3 bases are TGTGCCACCAGCAGAAGGCAAGGGAATCAGCCCCAGCATTTT. Translated, it gives CATSRRQGNQPQHF. The whole variable domain, remainder taken from reference TRBV15 and TRBJ1-5, is DAMVIQNPRYQVTQFGKPVTLSCSQTLNHNVMYWYQQKSSQAPKLLFHYYDKDFNNEADTPDNFQSRRPNTSFCFLDIRSPGLGDTAMYLCATSRRQGNQPQHFGDGTRLSIL.

This clone was observed once. The chain employs TRBV19 and TRBJ2-7; weak D call: TRBD1 (5 bases). Trimming took off 5 bases at V and 3 bases at J, with 14 bases between the two ends. There are 14 residues in the CDR3. Germline V gene sequence: CDR1 LNHDA, CDR2 SQIVND (reference sequence). The CDR3 loop is CASSPGSLGYEQYF. The CDR3 coding sequence is TGTGCCAGTAGTCCAGGGTCGTTGGGCTACGAGCAGTACTTC.

DNA of the CDR3: TGTGCCAGCCAATTAGGGGGCAGCTCCTACGAGCAGTACTTC. The encoded protein is CASQLGGSSYEQYF. The J gene is TRBJ2-7, the V gene TRBV5-4, with 7 bases lining up with TRBD1. This CDR3 is 14 amino acids long. The J segment lost 0 bases and the V segment lost 7 bases, leaving 7 bases of the junction unmatched. Germline-derived CDR1 and CDR2 are SGHNT and YYREEE (reference sequence).

This chain connects TRBV20-1 to TRBJ1-3; D not resolved. The germline CDR1 and CDR2 sequences are DFQATT and SNEGSKA (reference sequence). This CDR3 comprises 14 residues. The V gene lost 3 bases and the J gene lost 4 bases, with 13 bases spanning the gap. The CDR3 DNA sequence: TGCAGTGCTAGTCCCGGTACGGGGGGAAACACCATATATTTT. It codes for CSASPGTGGNTIYF.

The gene calls are TRBV29-1 and TRBJ2-1, with D perhaps TRBD2 (7 bases). V lost 3 bases, J lost 10 bases, and 16 bases lay in between. From germline, CDR1 is SQVTM and CDR2 ANQGSEA. This CDR3 region has 13 residues. The CDR3 here is CSVDGGRAIEQFF. CDR3 DNA sequence: TGCAGCGTTGACGGGGGGCGGGCGATCGAGCAGTTCTTC.

The chain has TRBV7-2 and TRBJ1-1; no firm D call. CDR1 and CDR2 (germline): SGHTA, FQGNSA. This CDR3 is 16 amino acids long. Trimming removed 2 bases from V and 2 bases from J, with 15 bases in between. The CDR3 loop reads CASSLSSGRLNTEAFF. In DNA form, the CDR3 reads TGTGCCAGCAGCTTAAGTTCTGGGCGGCTCAACACTGAAGCTTTCTTT.

The chain is built from TRBV19 and TRBJ1-4; perhaps TRBD1 as D (5 bases). The V gene's germline CDR1 is LNHDA and CDR2 SQIVND (reference sequence). V lost 2 bases and J 7 bases, leaving 8 bases between the germline ends. The CDR3 has 13 amino acids. The CDR3 reads CASSITGTEKLFF. CDR3 DNA sequence: TGTGCCAGTAGTATAACCGGGACTGAAAAACTGTTTTTT.

V gene TRBV28 combines with J gene TRBJ2-7; 8 nucleotides match TRBD1. The length of the CDR3 is 15 residues. The V gene end was trimmed by 2 bases and the J gene end by 2 bases; junction bases not matched to a gene: 5. The V gene's germline CDR1 is MDHEN and CDR2 SYDVKM. The CDR3 coding sequence is TGTGCCAGCAGTTTACAGACAGGGGAGACCTACGAGCAGTACTTC. Its protein product is CASSLQTGETYEQYF.

The chain combines TRBV4-3 with TRBJ1-1; D ambiguous. V dropped 2 bases and J dropped 1 base, with 14 bases sitting between them. Germline V lookup: CDR1 LGHNA, CDR2 YSLEER. There are 16 residues in the CDR3. The CDR3 here is CASSQTIRSWNTEAFF. The CDR3 DNA sequence: TGCGCCAGCAGCCAAACCATCAGGTCCTGGAACACTGAAGCTTTCTTT.